Included here is one T cell receptor beta chain sequence, with context. The data originate from a study of CD8 T cells in Susac syndrome. The length of the CDR3 is 15 residues. Per the germline V gene, CDR1 is MNHEY and CDR2 is SMNVEV (reference sequence). V was pared by 8 bases and J by 0 bases, with 15 bases between. CD8+ and CD4+ blood T cells underwent TCR beta sequencing. The controls were healthy donors who were matched for age and sex. The TEMRA cells underwent FACS enrichment, while the CD8+ and CD4+ T cells underwent negative isolation. The RNA input was 0.5 to 1 ug, and it was reverse transcribed with random hexamers. Multiplex PCR with immunoSEQ amplified the TCR beta CDR3 across 54 Vbeta and 13 Jbeta. From the immunoSEQ multiplex PCR reads, TCRdb called clonotypes with MiXCR, one entry per CDR3 protein. The repertoire consists of just over 80,000 distinct CDR3 sequences, with approximately 94% occurring once and the leading ten covering 0.26%.

The TCR comes from a human donor in good health. The gene calls are TRBV27 and TRBJ2-3; D ambiguous. The sample taken for sequencing was CD8+ T cells from PBMCs. CDR3 nucleotides: TGTGCCAGCGCTCCAGCCACCGGTAGCACAGATACGCAGTATTTT. It translates to CASAPATGSTDTQYF.